The 18 T cell receptor beta chains below come from one sample, sequenced in a study of T cell changes during pregnancy in multiple sclerosis (dated by TCRdb to between 2018 and 2021). The method was the immunoSEQ multiplex PCR assay. TCRdb stores this immuneACCESS table with in-frame sequences only. Part of the clones is absent; in the studies checked, under half of the shortfall reflects unresolved V genes, and no reason is known for the rest. In all, the sample holds tens of thousands of clones, and about 91% of those were seen once. 1.1% to 1.5% of the sample goes to the ten largest clones. The sample was peripheral blood, taken in the second trimester of pregnancy. Receptors originate from a female donor in good health, enrolled as a control in a pregnancy study.

This clone was observed a few times. This chain connects TRBV15 to TRBJ2-6, with a tentative D call TRBD1 (6 bases). The CDR3 runs 15 residues. The germline CDR1 and CDR2 sequences are LNHNV and YYDKDF (reference sequence). The V end lost 4 bases, the J end lost 2 bases, and 9 bases lay between the germline ends. The CDR3 is CATSTGVAGANVLTF. CDR3 sequence (DNA): TGTGCCACCAGCACAGGGGTGGCTGGGGCCAACGTCCTGACTTTC.

The rearrangement links TRBV29-1 to TRBJ2-3, with TRBD2 matching over 9 bases. V lost 7 bases and J lost 4; bases outside the gene matches: 6. From germline, CDR1 is SQVTM and CDR2 ANQGSEA. This CDR3 comprises 13 residues. The CDR3 spells CSGTGTSPDTQYF. The CDR3 DNA is TGCAGCGGAACCGGGACTAGCCCAGATACGCAGTATTTT.

The V gene is TRBV4-1, the J gene TRBJ2-1, with 8 bases aligning to TRBD2. Germline V gene lookup returns CDR1 MGHRA and CDR2 YSYEKL. The CDR3 has 16 residues. After removal of 1 base from V and 3 bases from J, the junction contained 5 bases not matched to a gene. CDR3 amino acids: CASSQVRLAIYNEQFF. CDR3 nucleotide sequence: TGCGCCAGCAGCCAAGTGAGACTAGCGATCTACAATGAGCAGTTCTTC.

The chain employs TRBV9 and TRBJ2-1; 15 bases line up with TRBD2. Germline V CDR1 and CDR2: SGDLS, YYNGEE. The CDR3 length is 17 residues. After removal of 4 bases from V and 9 bases from J, the junction contained 11 bases not matched to a gene. The CDR3 bases are TGTGCCAGCAGCCCCGGGACTAGCGGGAGGCCGGGAGGTGAGCAGTTCTTC. Encoded protein: CASSPGTSGRPGGEQFF. The full variable domain, in which reference TRBV9 and TRBJ2-1 provide the parts outside the CDR3, is DSGVTQTPKHLITATGQRVTLRCSPRSGDLSVYWYQQSLDQGLQFLIQYYNGEERAKGNILERFSAQQFPDLHSELNLSSLELGDSALYFCASSPGTSGRPGGEQFFGPGTRLTVL.

V gene TRBV7-2 combines with J gene TRBJ2-7; possible D gene TRBD2, 6 bases. Germline CDR1 is SGHTA and CDR2 is FQGNSA. V shed 5 bases and J shed 2 bases, with 19 bases lying between them. The CDR3 contains 16 residues. The CDR3, as DNA: TGTGCCAGCAGCCCCCTGAGCGGGCTCCACGCCTACGAGCAGTACTTC. It encodes CASSPLSGLHAYEQYF.

The V and J genes are TRBV7-2 and TRBJ2-5; TRBD2 agrees at 7 bases. From germline, CDR1 is SGHTA and CDR2 FQGNSA. The CDR3 totals 13 residues. J gave up 5 bases and V 7 bases, and 7 bases lay outside the gene matches. DNA of the CDR3: TGTGCCAGCACCGTGGGAGGGGAGGAGACCCAGTACTTC. Translation gives CASTVGGEETQYF. The whole variable domain, filled in from reference TRBV7-2 and TRBJ2-5, reads GAGVSQSPSNKVTEKGKDVELRCDPISGHTALYWYRQSLGQGLEFLIYFQGNSAPDKSGLPSDRFSAERTGGSVSTLTIQRTQQEDSAVYLCASTVGGEETQYFGPGTRLLVL.

The chain recombines TRBV28 with TRBJ2-2; 7 bases align to TRBD2. Per the germline V gene, CDR1 is MDHEN and CDR2 is SYDVKM. Trimming took 5 bases from V and 5 from J; bases not matched to a gene: 8. The CDR3 spans 15 residues. CDR3 in DNA: TGTGCCAGCAGTCCGAGCGGGATGGGGACCGGGGAGCTGTTTTTT. Amino acids: CASSPSGMGTGELFF.

The chain has TRBV15 and TRBJ2-7, with 10 bases matching TRBD1. The CDR3 has 16 residues. After removal of 0 bases from V and 4 bases from J, the junction contained 6 bases not matched to a gene. Germline CDR1 is LNHNV and CDR2 is YYDKDF (reference sequence). Here the CDR3 DNA reads TGTGCCACCAGCAGAGATCTGGGGACAGGGGTTTACGAGCAGTACTTC. The encoded protein is CATSRDLGTGVYEQYF.

This clone has a handful of counts. The chain links TRBV10-1 to TRBJ1-4; D gene ambiguous. CDR1 and CDR2 (germline): WNHNN, SYGVQD (reference sequence). V was shortened by 3 bases and J by 7 bases, with 3 bases between the two germline ends. This CDR3 comprises 11 residues. CDR3 amino acids: CASSDREKLFF. The CDR3 DNA reads as TGCGCCAGCAGTGATCGTGAAAAACTGTTTTTT.

V and J are TRBV5-1 and TRBJ2-3; 9 bases are shared with TRBD2. Germline V gene lookup returns CDR1 SGHRS and CDR2 YFSETQ. The CDR3 is 15 amino acids. V was clipped by 2 bases and J by 5 bases; unmatched bases: 6. The DNA of the CDR3 is TGCGCCAGCAGCTTCGGCGGGAGGGCAGGAGATACGCAGTATTTT. This sequence encodes CASSFGGRAGDTQYF.

The chain is built from TRBV6-1 and TRBJ2-3; 9 bases align to TRBD1. J gave up 5 bases and V 6 bases, and 9 bases lay outside the gene matches. This CDR3 comprises 15 residues. Germline V CDR1 and CDR2: MNHNS, SASEGT. The CDR3 coding sequence is TGTGCCAGCAGAACCGGGACAGGGCTAATAGATACGCAGTATTTT. It translates to CASRTGTGLIDTQYF.

This clone was recorded once. The chain is built from TRBV28 and TRBJ2-3, with a tentative D call TRBD1 (6 bases). V was trimmed by 7 bases and J by 4 bases, leaving 12 bases between them. Germline CDR1 is MDHEN and CDR2 is SYDVKM. The CDR3 totals 13 residues. CDR3 residues: CASNWGLSDTQYF. The CDR3 DNA sequence: TGTGCCAGCAACTGGGGGCTATCAGATACGCAGTATTTT.

The chain recombines TRBV5-1 with TRBJ2-3; D is undetermined. Per the germline V gene, CDR1 is SGHRS and CDR2 is YFSETQ. CDR3 size: 15 residues. The V end was cut by 4 bases, the J end by 0 bases, with 12 bases between. The CDR3 nucleotides read TGCGCCAGCAGCCCACCGTCACTAAGCACAGATACGCAGTATTTT. Translation: CASSPPSLSTDTQYF.

The sample holds a few counts of this clone. Other DNA sequences within the sample encode an identical CDR3. The CDR3 sequence: CASSQGGDSPLHF. For the CDR3, the DNA is TGTGCCAGCAGCCAAGGAGGCGATTCACCCCTCCACTTT. This sequence joins TRBV4-2 and TRBJ1-6; unclear D gene. Germline CDR1 and CDR2: LGHNA and YNFKEQ. The V end lost 1 base, the J end lost 8 bases, and 6 bases lay between the germline ends. The CDR3 contains 13 residues.

The chain employs TRBV15 and TRBJ2-3, with 9 bases lining up with TRBD2. Germline CDR1 and CDR2: LNHNV and YYDKDF (reference sequence). This CDR3 has 14 residues. V trimming: 3 bases; J trimming: 8 bases; junction bases outside the gene matches: 6. The CDR3 sequence: CATSRAGGQGTQYF. The CDR3 DNA follows: TGTGCCACCAGCAGGGCGGGGGGGCAAGGTACGCAGTATTTT.

The rearrangement joins TRBV7-2 to TRBJ2-1, with no clear D. V was pared by 3 bases and J by 5 bases, with 11 bases between. The CDR3 totals 14 residues. Germline assignment: CDR1 SGHTA and CDR2 FQGNSA. The CDR3 DNA follows: TGTGCCAGCAGCTTGGGCCTACGCGACAATGAGCAGTTCTTC. Its protein is CASSLGLRDNEQFF.

This chain uses TRBV7-2 with TRBJ1-2; D gene unclear. V was trimmed by 4 bases and J by 10 bases, leaving 13 bases between them. CDR1 is SGHTA, CDR2 FQGNSA, per germline. This CDR3 is 12 amino acids long. The CDR3 is CASSSQRQLYTF. DNA for the CDR3: TGTGCCAGCAGCTCTCAGCGGCAGCTCTACACCTTC.

J is TRBJ2-5 and V is TRBV5-6; D possibly corresponds to TRBD1 (6 bases). CDR3 length: 14 amino acids. V was trimmed by 5 bases and J by 4 bases, leaving 15 bases between them. The germline CDR1 and CDR2 sequences are SGHDT and YYEEEE. CDR3 region: CASRVQGRLETQYF. In DNA form, the CDR3 reads TGTGCCAGCAGGGTACAGGGTCGTCTAGAGACCCAGTACTTC. Full variable domain (remainder filled in from reference TRBV5-6 and TRBJ2-5): DAGVTQSPTHLIKTRGQQVTLRCSPKSGHDTVSWYQQALGQGPQFIFQYYEEEERQRGNFPDRFSGHQFPNYSSELNVNALLLGDSALYLCASRVQGRLETQYFGPGTRLLVL.